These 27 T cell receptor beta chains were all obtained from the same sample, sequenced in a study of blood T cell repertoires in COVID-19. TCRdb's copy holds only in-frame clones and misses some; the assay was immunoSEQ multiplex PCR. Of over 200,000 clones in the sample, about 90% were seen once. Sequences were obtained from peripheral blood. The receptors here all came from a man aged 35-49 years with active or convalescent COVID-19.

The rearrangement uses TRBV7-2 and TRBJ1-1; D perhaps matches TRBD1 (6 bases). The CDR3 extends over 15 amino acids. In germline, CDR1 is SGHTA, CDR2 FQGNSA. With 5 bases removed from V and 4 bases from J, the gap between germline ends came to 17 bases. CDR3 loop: CASSPPDLGGTEAFF. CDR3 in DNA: TGTGCCAGCAGCCCGCCAGACTTAGGGGGCACTGAAGCTTTCTTT.

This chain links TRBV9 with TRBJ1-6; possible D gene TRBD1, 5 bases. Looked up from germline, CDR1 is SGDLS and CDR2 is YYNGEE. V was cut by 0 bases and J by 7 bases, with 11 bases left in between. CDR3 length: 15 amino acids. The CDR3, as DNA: TGTGCCAGCAGCGTAGGACAGTTGGGGAATTCACCCCTCCACTTT. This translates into CASSVGQLGNSPLHF.

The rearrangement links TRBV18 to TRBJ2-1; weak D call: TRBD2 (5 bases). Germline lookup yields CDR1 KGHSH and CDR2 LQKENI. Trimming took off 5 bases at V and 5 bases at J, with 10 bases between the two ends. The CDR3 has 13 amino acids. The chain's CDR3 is CASSDYQDNEQFF. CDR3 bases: TGTGCCAGCTCAGACTATCAGGACAATGAGCAGTTCTTC.

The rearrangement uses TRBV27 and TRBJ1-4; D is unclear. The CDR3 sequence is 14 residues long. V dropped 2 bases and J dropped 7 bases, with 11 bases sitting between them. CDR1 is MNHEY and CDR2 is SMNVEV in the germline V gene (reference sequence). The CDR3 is CASSLRGSAEKLFF. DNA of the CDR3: TGTGCCAGCAGTTTACGGGGAAGCGCTGAAAAACTGTTTTTT.

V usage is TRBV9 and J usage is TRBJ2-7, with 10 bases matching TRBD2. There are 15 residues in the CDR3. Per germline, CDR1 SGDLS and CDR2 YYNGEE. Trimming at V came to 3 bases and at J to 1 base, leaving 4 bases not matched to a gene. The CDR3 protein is CASSAPAGGSYEQYF. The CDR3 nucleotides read TGTGCCAGCAGCGCCCCAGCGGGAGGGTCCTACGAGCAGTACTTC.

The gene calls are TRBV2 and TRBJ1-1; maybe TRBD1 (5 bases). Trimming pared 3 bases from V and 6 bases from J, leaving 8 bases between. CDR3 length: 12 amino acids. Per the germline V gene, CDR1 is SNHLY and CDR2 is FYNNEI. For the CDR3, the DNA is TGTGCCAGCAGTGAGGAGGGGTCTGAAGCTTTCTTT. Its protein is CASSEEGSEAFF. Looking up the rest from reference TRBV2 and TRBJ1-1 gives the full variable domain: EPEVTQTPSHQVTQMGQEVILRCVPISNHLYFYWYRQILGQKVEFLVSFYNNEISEKSEIFDDQFSVERPDGSNFTLKIRSTKLEDSAMYFCASSEEGSEAFFGQGTRLTVV.

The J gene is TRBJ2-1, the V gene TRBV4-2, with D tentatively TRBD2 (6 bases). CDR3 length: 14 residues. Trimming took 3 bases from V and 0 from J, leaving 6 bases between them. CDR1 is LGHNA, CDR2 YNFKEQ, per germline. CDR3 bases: TGTGCCAGCAGCCAGGGGGGCTCCTACAATGAGCAGTTCTTC. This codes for CASSQGGSYNEQFF.

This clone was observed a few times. CDR3 coding DNA: TGCGCCAGCAGCCCCACCCGGATGAGGGTCCCGAGCGAGCAGTTCTTC. It is translated as CASSPTRMRVPSEQFF. The V gene is TRBV4-1, the J gene TRBJ2-1; D perhaps matches TRBD2 (5 bases). The CDR3 covers 16 residues. CDR1 and CDR2 (germline): MGHRA, YSYEKL. The V gene lost 4 bases and the J gene lost 10 bases, with 23 bases spanning the gap.

The CDR3 coding sequence is TGTGCCAGCAGCACCAGACAGGAGATGAACACTGAAGCTTTCTTT. This encodes CASSTRQEMNTEAFF. The V gene is TRBV11-2, the J gene TRBJ1-1; the D gene is possibly TRBD1 (6 bases). The CDR3 loop spans 15 amino acids. The germline gives CDR1 SGHAT, CDR2 FQNNGV. V was trimmed by 5 bases and J by 0 bases, leaving 13 bases between them. Complete variable domain (other parts from reference TRBV11-2 and TRBJ1-1): EAGVAQSPRYKIIEKRQSVAFWCNPISGHATLYWYQQILGQGPKLLIQFQNNGVVDDSQLPKDRFSAERLKGVDSTLKIQPAKLEDSAVYLCASSTRQEMNTEAFFGQGTRLTVV.

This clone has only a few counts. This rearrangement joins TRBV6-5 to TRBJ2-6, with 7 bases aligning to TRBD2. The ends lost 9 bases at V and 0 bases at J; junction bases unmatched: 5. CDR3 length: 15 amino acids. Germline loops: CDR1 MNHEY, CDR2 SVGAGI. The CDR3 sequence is CASNSGGSGANVLTF. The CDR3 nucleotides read TGTGCCAGTAACTCGGGGGGCTCTGGGGCCAACGTCCTGACTTTC.

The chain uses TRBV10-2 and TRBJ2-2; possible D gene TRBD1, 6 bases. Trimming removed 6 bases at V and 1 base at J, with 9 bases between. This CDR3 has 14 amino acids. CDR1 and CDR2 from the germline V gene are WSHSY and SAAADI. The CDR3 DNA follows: TGCGCCAGCAGATCACAGGGGAACACCGGGGAGCTGTTTTTT. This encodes CASRSQGNTGELFF.

As DNA, the CDR3 is TGCGCCAGCAGCTCCGGCGGGGAGACGGGCTACACCTTC. Translating gives CASSSGGETGYTF. V is TRBV5-1 and J is TRBJ1-2; D remains ambiguous. The CDR3 is 13 residues long. The germline V and J ends were trimmed by 3 bases and 8 bases, with 14 bases remaining between them. Germline CDR1 reads SGHRS; CDR2 reads YFSETQ.

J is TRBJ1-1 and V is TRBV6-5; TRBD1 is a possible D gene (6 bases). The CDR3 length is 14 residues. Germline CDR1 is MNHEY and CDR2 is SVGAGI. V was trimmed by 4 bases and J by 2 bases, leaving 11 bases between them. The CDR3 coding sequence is TGTGCCAGCAGTTGGGGGCTGACAAACACTGAAGCTTTCTTT. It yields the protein CASSWGLTNTEAFF.

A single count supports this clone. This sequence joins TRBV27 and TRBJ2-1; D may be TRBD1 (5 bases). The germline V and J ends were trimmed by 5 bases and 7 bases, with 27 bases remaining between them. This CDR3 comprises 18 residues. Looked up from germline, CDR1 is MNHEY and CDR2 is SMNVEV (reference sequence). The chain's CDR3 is CASSPLIPALIQGNEQFF. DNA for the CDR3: TGTGCCAGCAGTCCACTTATTCCCGCCTTAATTCAGGGAAATGAGCAGTTCTTC.

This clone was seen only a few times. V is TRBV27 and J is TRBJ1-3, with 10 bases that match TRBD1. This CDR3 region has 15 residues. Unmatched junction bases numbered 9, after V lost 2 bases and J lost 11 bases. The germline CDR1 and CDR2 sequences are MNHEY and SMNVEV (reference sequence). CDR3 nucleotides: TGTGCCAGCAGTTTACTGGGACAGGGGAAAACCCCCATATATTTT. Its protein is CASSLLGQGKTPIYF.

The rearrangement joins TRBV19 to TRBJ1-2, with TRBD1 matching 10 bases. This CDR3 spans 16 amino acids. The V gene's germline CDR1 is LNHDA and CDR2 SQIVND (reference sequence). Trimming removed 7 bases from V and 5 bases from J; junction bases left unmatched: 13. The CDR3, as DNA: TGTGCCAGTAATGAAGACAGGGGGCGTTCTTGGTATGGCTACACCTTC. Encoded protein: CASNEDRGRSWYGYTF.

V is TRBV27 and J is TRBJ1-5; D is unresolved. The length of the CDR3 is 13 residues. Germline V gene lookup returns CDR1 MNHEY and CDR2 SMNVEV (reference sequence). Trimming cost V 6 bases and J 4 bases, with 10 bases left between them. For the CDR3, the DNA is TGTGCCAGCAGAGGAGGGTCAAATCAGCCCCAGCATTTT. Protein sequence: CASRGGSNQPQHF.

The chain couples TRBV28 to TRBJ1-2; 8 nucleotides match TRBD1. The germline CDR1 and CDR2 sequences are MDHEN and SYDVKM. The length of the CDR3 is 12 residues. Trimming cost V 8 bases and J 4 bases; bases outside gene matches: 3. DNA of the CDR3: TGTGCCAGCGACAGGGGAGGCTATGGCTACACCTTC. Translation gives CASDRGGYGYTF.

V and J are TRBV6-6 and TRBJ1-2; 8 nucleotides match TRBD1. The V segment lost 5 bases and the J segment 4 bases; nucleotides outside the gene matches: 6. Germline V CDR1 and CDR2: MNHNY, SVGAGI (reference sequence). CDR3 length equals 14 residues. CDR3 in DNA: TGTGCCAGCAGTCGGGACAGGAACATCTATGGCTACACCTTC. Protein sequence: CASSRDRNIYGYTF.

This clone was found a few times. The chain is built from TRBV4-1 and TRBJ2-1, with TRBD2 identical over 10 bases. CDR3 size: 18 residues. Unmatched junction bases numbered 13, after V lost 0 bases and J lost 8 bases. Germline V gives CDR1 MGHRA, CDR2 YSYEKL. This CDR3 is CASSQERASGSRWDEQFF. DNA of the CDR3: TGCGCCAGCAGCCAAGAAAGGGCTAGCGGGAGTCGGTGGGATGAGCAGTTCTTC.

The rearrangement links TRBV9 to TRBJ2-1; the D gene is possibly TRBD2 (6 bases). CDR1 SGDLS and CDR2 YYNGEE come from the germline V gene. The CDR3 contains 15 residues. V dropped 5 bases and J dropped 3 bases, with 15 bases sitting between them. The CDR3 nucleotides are TGTGCCAGCAGTGTGGGGGGTAGGATCTACAATGAGCAGTTCTTC. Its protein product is CASSVGGRIYNEQFF.

The CDR3 region has the DNA TGTGCCAGCAGCTTAGATTCGAGCTCCTACAATGAGCAGTTCTTC. Its translation: CASSLDSSSYNEQFF. J is TRBJ2-1 and V is TRBV5-5, with D hard to call. The CDR3 contains 15 residues. Trimming pared 2 bases from V and 0 bases from J, leaving 9 bases between. CDR1 is SGHKS and CDR2 is YYEKEE in the germline V gene (reference sequence).

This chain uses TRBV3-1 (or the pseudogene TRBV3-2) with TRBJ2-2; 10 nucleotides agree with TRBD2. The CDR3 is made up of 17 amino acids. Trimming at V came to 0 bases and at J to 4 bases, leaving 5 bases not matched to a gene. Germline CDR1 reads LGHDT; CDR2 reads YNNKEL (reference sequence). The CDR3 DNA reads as TGTGCCAGCAGCCAAGAGGATCTAGCGGGAGTCACCGGGGAGCTGTTTTTT. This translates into CASSQEDLAGVTGELFF.

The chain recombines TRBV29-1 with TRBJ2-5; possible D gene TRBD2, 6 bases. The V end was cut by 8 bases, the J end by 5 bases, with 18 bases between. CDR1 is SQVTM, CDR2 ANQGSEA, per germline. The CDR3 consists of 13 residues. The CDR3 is CSTNLGGEETQYF. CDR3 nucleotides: TGCAGCACAAACTTGGGAGGCGAGGAGACCCAGTACTTC.

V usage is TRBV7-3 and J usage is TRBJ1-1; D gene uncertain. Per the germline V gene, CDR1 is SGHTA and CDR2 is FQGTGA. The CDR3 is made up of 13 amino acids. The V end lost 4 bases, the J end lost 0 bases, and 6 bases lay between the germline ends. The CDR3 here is CASSSQMNTEAFF. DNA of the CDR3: TGTGCCAGCAGCTCCCAAATGAACACTGAAGCTTTCTTT.

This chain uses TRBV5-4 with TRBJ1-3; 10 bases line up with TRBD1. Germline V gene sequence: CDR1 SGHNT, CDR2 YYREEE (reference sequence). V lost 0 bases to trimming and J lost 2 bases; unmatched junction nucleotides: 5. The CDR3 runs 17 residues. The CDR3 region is CASSLDVGQGTGNTIYF. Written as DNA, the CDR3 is TGTGCCAGCAGCTTGGATGTGGGACAGGGGACTGGAAACACCATATATTTT.

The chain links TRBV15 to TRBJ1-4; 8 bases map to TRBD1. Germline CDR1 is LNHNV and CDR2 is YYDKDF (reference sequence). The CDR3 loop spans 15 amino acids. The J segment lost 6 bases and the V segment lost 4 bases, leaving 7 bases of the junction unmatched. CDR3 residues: CATSKSQGAYEKLFF. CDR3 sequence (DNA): TGTGCCACCAGCAAGAGCCAGGGGGCGTATGAAAAACTGTTTTTT.